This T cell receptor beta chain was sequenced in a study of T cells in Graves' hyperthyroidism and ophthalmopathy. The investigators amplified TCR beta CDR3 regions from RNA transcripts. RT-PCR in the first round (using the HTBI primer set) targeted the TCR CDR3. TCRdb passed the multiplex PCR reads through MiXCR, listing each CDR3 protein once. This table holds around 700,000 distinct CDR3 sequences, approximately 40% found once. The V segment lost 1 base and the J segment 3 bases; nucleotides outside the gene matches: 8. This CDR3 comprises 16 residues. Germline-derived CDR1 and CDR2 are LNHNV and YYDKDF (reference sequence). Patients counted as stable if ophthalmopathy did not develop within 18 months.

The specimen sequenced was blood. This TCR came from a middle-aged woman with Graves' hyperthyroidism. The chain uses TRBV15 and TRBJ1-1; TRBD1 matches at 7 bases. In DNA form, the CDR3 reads TGTGCCACCAGCAGAGTTGACAGGGTTCTGGACACTGAAGCTTTCTTT. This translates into CATSRVDRVLDTEAFF.